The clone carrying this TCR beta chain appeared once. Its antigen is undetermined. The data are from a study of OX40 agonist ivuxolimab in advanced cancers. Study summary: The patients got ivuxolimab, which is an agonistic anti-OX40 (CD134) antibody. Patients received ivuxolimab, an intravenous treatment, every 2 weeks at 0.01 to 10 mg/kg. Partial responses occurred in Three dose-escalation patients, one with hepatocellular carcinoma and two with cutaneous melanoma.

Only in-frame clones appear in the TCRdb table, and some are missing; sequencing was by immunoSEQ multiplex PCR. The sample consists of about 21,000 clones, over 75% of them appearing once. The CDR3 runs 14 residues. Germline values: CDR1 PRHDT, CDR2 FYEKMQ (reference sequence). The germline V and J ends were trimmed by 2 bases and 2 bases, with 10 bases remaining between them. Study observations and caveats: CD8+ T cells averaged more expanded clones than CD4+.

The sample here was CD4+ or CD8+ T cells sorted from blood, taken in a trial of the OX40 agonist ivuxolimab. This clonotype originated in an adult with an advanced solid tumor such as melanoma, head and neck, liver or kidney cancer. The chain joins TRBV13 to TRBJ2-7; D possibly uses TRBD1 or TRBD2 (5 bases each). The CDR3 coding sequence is TGTGCCAGCAGCTTAAGGGGACCAGCCTACGAGCAGTACTTC. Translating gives CASSLRGPAYEQYF.